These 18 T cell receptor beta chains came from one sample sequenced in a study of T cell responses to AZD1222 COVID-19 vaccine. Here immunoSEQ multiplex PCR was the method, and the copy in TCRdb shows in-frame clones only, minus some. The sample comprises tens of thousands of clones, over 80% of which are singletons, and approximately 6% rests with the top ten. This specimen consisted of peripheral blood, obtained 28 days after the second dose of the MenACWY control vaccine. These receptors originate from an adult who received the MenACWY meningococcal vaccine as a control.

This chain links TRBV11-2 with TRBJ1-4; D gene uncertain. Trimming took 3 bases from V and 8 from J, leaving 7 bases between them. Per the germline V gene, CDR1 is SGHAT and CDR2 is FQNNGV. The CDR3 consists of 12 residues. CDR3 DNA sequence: TGTGCCAGCAGCTTTCGGCCCGAAAAACTGTTTTTT. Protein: CASSFRPEKLFF. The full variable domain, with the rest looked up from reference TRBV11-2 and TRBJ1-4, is EAGVAQSPRYKIIEKRQSVAFWCNPISGHATLYWYQQILGQGPKLLIQFQNNGVVDDSQLPKDRFSAERLKGVDSTLKIQPAKLEDSAVYLCASSFRPEKLFFGSGTQLSVL.

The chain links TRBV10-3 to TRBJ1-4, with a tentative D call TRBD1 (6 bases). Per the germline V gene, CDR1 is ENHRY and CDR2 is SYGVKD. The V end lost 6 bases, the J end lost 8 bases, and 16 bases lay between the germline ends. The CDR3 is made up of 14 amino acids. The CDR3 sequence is CAISGDSQGEKLFF. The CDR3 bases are TGTGCCATCAGCGGTGACAGTCAGGGGGAAAAACTGTTTTTT.

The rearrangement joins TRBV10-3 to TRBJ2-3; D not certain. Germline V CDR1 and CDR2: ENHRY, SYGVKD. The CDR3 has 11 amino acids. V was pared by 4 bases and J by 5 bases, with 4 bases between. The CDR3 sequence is CAISGEDTQYF. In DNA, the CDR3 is TGTGCCATCAGTGGGGAAGATACGCAGTATTTT.

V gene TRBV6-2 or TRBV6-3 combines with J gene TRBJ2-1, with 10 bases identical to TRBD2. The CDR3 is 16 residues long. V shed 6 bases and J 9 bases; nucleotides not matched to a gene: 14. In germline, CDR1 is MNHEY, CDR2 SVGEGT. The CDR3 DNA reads TGTGCCAGCAGCAATCCCCTAGCGGGAGATCCCGGTGAGCAGTTCTTC. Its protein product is CASSNPLAGDPGEQFF.

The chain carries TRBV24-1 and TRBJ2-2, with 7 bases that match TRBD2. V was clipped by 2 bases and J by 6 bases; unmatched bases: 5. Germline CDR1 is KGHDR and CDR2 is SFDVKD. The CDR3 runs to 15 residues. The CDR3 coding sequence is TGTGCCACCAGTGATTCCGGACTAGACCCCGGGGAGCTGTTTTTT. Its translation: CATSDSGLDPGELFF.

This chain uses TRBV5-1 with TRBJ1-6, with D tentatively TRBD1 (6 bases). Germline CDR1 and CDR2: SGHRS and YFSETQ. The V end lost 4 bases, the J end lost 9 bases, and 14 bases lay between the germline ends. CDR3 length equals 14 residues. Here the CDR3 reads CASSPRGQGSPLHF. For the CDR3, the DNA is TGCGCCAGCAGCCCCAGGGGTCAAGGTTCACCCCTCCACTTT.

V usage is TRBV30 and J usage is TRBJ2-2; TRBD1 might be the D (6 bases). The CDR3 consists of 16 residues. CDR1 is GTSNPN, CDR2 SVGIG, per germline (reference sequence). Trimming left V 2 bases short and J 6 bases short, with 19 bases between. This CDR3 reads CAWSSLSRGKSGELFF. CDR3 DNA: TGTGCCTGGAGTTCGCTCAGCAGGGGCAAGTCCGGGGAGCTGTTTTTT.

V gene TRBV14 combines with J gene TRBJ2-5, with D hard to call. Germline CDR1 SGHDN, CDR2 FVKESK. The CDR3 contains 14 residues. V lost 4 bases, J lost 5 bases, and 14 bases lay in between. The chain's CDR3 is CASSPLSRQETQYF. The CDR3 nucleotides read TGTGCCAGCAGCCCGTTGAGTAGGCAGGAGACCCAGTACTTC. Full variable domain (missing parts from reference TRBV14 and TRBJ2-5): EAGVTQFPSHSVIEKGQTVTLRCDPISGHDNLYWYRRVMGKEIKFLLHFVKESKQDESGMPNNRFLAERTGGTYSTLKVQPAELEDSGVYFCASSPLSRQETQYFGPGTRLLVL.

The CDR3 loop reads CASSRTFMNTEAFF. The CDR3 coding sequence is TGTGCCAGTAGTAGAACGTTCATGAACACTGAAGCTTTCTTT. J is TRBJ1-1 and V is TRBV19; unclear D gene. The CDR3 sequence is 14 residues long. Trimming took off 4 bases at V and 0 bases at J, with 9 bases between the two ends. The germline V gene has CDR1 LNHDA and CDR2 SQIVND (reference sequence).

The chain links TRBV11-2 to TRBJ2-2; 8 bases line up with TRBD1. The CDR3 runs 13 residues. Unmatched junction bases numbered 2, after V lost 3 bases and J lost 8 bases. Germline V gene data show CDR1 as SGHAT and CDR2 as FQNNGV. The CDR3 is CASSFTGGGELFF. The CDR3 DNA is TGTGCCAGCAGCTTTACAGGGGGAGGGGAGCTGTTTTTT.

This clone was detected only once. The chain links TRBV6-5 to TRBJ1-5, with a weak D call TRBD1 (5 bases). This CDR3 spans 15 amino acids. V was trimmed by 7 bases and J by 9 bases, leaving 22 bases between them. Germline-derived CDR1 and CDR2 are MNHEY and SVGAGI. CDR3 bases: TGTGCCAGCACTAAAGAGGGGACGGAGGCTCGGCCCCAGCATTTT. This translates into CASTKEGTEARPQHF.

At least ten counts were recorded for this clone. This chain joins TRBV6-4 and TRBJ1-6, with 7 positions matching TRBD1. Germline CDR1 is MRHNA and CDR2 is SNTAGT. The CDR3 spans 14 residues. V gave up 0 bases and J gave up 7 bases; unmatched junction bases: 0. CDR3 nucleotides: TGTGCCAGCAGTGACTCAGGGGGCAATTCACCCCTCCACTTT. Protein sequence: CASSDSGGNSPLHF.

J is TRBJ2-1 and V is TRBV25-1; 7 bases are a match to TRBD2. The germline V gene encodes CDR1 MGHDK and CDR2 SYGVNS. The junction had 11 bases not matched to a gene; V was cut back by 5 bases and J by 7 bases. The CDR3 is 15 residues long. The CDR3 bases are TGTGCCAGCAGTTCCTTTCGCGCGGGGGAAAATGAGCAGTTCTTC. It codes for CASSSFRAGENEQFF.

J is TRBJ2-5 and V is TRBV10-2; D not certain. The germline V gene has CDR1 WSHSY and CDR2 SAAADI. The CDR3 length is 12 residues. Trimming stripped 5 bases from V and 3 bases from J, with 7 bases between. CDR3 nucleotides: TGCGCCAGCAGTAGGAAGGAAGAGACCCAGTACTTC. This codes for CASSRKEETQYF.

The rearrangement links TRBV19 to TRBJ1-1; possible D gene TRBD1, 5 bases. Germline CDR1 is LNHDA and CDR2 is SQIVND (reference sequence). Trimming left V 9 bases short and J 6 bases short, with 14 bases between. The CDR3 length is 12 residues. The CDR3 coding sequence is TGTGCCAGCAAAGGGCAGGGACCTGAAGCTTTCTTT. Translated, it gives CASKGQGPEAFF.

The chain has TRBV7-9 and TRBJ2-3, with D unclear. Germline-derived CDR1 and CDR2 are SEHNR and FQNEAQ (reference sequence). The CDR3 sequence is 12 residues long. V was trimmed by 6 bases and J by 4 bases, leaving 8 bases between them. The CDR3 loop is CASSQRSDTQYF. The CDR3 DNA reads TGTGCCAGCAGTCAAAGGTCAGATACGCAGTATTTT.

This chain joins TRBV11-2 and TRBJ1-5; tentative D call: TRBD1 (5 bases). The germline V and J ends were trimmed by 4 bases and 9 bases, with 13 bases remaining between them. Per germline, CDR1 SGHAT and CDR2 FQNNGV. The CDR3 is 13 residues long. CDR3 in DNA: TGTGCCAGCAGCTCCGCGGTTGGGGGGCCCCAGCATTTT. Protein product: CASSSAVGGPQHF. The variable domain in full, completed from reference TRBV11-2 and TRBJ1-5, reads EAGVAQSPRYKIIEKRQSVAFWCNPISGHATLYWYQQILGQGPKLLIQFQNNGVVDDSQLPKDRFSAERLKGVDSTLKIQPAKLEDSAVYLCASSSAVGGPQHFGDGTRLSIL.

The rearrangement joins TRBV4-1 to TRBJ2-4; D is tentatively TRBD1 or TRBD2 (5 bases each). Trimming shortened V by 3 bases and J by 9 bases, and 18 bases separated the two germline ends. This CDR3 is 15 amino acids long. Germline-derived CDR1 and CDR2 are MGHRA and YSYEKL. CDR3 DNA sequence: TGCGCCAGCAGCCAGGGTTCTAGGGGTGAGGGCATTCAGTACTTC. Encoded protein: CASSQGSRGEGIQYF.